This TCR beta chain came from a study of beta chain features in type 1 diabetes. Notes on the study in general: Shortening that was moderate but significant affected the TCRB CDR3s of Type 1 diabetes patients in all four CD4+ subsets.

This clone was seen more than once but under ten times. Its antigen is currently unknown. The CDR3 is 15 residues long. Germline loops: CDR1 MGHRA, CDR2 YSYEKL. The ends were cut back, 4 bases at V and 5 bases at J, with 15 bases in the middle. The study reverse transcribed the entire isolated RNA, so it sequenced expressed TCRB transcripts. Method: immunoSEQ multiplex PCR; TCRdb's copy keeps in-frame clones and lacks some. This sample has under 850,000 clones, with 10% to 15% found just once. The sequencing sample was made of naive CD4+ T cells from blood. The source is a man younger than 30 with type 1 diabetes. The J gene is TRBJ2-1, the V gene TRBV4-1, with D unresolved. The CDR3: CASSPESGPHNEQFF. The CDR3 region has the DNA TGCGCCAGCAGCCCAGAATCTGGACCCCACAATGAGCAGTTCTTC.